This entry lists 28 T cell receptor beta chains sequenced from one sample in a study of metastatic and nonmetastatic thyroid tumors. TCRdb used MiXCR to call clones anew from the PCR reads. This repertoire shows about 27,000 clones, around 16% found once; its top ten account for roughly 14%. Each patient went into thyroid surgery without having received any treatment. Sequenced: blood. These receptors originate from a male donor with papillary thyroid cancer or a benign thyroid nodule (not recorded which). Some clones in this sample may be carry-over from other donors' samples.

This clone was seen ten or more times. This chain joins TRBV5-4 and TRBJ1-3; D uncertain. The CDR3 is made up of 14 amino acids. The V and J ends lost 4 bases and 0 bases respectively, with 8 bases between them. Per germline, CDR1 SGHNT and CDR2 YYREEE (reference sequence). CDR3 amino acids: CASSGESSGNTIYF. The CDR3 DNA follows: TGTGCCAGCAGCGGCGAGTCCTCTGGAAACACCATATATTTT.

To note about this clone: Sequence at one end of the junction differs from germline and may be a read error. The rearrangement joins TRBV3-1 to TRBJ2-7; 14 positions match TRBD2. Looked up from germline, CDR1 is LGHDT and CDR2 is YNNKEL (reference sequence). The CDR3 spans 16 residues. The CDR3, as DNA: TGTGCCAGCAGCCATGGGACTAGCGGGAGAACCTACGAGCACTACTTC. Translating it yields CASSHGTSGRTYEHYF.

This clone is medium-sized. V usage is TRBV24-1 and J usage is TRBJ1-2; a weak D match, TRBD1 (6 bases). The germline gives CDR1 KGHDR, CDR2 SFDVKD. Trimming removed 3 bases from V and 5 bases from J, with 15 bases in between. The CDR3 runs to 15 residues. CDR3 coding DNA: TGTGCCACCAGTGATACCACAGGGAATTCGTATGGCTACACCTTC. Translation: CATSDTTGNSYGYTF.

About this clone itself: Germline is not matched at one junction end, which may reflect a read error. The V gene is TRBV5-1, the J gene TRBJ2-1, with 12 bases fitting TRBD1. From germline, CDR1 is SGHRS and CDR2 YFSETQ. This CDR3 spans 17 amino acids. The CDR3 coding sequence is TGTGCCAGCAGCTTGGTCCCCCGGGACAGGGGGCACAATGAGCATTTCTTC. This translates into CASSLVPRDRGHNEHFF.

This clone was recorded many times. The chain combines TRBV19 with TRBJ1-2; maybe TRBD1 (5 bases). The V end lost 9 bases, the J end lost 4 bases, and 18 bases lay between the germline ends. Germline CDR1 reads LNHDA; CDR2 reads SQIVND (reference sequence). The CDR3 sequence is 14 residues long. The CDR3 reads CASRPGDGSYGYTF. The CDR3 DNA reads TGTGCCAGCCGGCCCGGGGACGGCTCCTATGGCTACACCTTC.

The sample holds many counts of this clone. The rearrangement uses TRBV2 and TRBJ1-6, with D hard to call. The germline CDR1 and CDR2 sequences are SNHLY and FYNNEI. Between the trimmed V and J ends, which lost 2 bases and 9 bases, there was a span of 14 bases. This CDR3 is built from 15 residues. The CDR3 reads CASSETETGGSPLHF. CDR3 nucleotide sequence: TGTGCCAGCAGTGAAACGGAGACTGGCGGTTCACCCCTCCACTTT.

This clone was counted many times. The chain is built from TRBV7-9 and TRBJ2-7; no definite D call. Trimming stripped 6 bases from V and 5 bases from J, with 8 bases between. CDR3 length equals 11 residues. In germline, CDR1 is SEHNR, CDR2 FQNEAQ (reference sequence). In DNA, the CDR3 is TGTGCCAGCAGGGTTGGGGACGAGCAGTACTTC. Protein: CASRVGDEQYF.

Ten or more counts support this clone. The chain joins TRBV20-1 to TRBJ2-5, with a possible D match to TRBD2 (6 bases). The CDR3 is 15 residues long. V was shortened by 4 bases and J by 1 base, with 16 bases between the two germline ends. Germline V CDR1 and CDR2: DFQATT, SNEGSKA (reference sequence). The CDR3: CSANPYAGSQETQYF. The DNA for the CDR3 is TGCAGTGCTAATCCCTACGCGGGAAGCCAAGAGACCCAGTACTTC.

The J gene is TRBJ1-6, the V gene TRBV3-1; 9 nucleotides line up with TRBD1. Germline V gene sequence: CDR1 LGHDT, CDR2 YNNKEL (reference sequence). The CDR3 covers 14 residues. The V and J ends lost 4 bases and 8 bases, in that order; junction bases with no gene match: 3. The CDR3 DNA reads TGTGCCAGCAGCCCCGGGACAGGGTATTCACCCCTCCACTTT. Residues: CASSPGTGYSPLHF.

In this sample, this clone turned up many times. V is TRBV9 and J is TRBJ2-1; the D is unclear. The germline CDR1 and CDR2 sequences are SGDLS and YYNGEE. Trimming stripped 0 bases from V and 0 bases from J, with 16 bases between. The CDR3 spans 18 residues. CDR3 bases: TGTGCCAGCAGCGTAGCGGGCAGAATACGAAGCTCCTACAATGAGCAGTTCTTC. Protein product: CASSVAGRIRSSYNEQFF.

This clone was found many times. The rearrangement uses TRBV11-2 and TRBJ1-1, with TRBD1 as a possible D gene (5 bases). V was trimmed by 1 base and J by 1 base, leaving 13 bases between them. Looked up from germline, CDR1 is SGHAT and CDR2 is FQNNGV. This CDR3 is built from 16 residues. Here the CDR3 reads CASSLGWGSANTEAFF. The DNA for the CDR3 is TGTGCCAGCAGCTTAGGTTGGGGGTCGGCGAACACTGAAGCTTTCTTT.

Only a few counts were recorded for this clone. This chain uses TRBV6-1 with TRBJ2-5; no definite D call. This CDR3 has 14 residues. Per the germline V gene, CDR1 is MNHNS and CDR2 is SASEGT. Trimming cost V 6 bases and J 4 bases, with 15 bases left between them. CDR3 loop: CASRTPPWGETQYF. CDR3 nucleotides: TGTGCCAGCAGGACCCCCCCCTGGGGAGAGACCCAGTACTTC.

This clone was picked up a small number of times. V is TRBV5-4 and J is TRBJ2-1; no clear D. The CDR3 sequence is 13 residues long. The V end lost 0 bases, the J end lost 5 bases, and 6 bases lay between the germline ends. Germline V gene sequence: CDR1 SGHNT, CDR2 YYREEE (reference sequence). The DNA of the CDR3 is TGTGCCAGCAGCTTGGCGAATCACAATGAGCAGTTCTTC. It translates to CASSLANHNEQFF. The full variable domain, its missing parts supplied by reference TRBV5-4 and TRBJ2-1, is ETGVTQSPTHLIKTRGQQVTLRCSSQSGHNTVSWYQQALGQGPQFIFQYYREEENGRGNFPPRFSGLQFPNYSSELNVNALELDDSALYLCASSLANHNEQFFGPGTRLTVL.

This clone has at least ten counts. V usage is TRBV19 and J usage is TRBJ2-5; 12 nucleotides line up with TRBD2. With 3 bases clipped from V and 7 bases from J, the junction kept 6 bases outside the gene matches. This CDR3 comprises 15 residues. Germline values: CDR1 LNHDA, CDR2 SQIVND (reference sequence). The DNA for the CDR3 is TGTGCCAGTAGTATTGGACTAGCGGGGTACCCGACCCAGTACTTC. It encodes CASSIGLAGYPTQYF.

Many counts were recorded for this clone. In DNA, the CDR3 is TGTGCCAGCAGCGTAGCGAGCGGGGGGATCAATGAGCAGTTCTTC. This gives the protein CASSVASGGINEQFF. V is TRBV9 and J is TRBJ2-1, with 9 bases aligning to TRBD2. The ends lost 0 bases at V and 6 bases at J; junction bases unmatched: 4. Per the germline V gene, CDR1 is SGDLS and CDR2 is YYNGEE. The CDR3 runs to 15 residues.

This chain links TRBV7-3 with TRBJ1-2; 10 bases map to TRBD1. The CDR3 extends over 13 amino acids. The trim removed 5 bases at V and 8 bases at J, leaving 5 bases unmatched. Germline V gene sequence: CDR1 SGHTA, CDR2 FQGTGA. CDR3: CASSPDRGLGYTF. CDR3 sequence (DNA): TGTGCCAGCAGCCCAGACAGGGGGCTCGGCTACACCTTC. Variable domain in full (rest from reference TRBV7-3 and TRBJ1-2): GAGVSQTPSNKVTEKGKYVELRCDPISGHTALYWYRQSLGQGPEFLIYFQGTGAADDSGLPNDRFFAVRPEGSVSTLKIQRTERGDSAVYLCASSPDRGLGYTFGSGTRLTVV.

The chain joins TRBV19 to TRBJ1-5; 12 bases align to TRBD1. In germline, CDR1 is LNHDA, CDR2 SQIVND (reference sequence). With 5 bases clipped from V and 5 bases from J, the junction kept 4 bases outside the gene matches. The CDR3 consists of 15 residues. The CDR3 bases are TGTGCCAGTAGTCCCGGGACAGGGGGCTATCAGCCCCAGCATTTT. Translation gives CASSPGTGGYQPQHF.

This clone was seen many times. The DNA for the CDR3 is TGTGCCAGCAGCCCGCGTGGGACTCACACAGATACGCAGTATTTT. Amino acids: CASSPRGTHTDTQYF. This chain links TRBV7-9 with TRBJ2-3; TRBD2 might be the D (6 bases). This CDR3 spans 15 amino acids. V was trimmed by 5 bases and J by 2 bases, leaving 14 bases between them. CDR1 SEHNR and CDR2 FQNEAQ come from the germline V gene (reference sequence).

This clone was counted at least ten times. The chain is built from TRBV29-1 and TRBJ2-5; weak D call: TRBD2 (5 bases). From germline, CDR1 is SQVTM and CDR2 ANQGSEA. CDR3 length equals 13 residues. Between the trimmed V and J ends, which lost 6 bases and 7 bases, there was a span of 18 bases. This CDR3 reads CSVPDFSDGTQYF. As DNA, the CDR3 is TGCAGCGTCCCCGACTTTAGCGACGGGACCCAGTACTTC.

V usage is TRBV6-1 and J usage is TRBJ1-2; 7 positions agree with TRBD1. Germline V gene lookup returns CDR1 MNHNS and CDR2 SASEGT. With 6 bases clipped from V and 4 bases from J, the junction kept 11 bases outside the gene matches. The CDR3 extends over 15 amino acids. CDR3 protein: CASRADRVGGYGYTF. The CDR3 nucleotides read TGTGCCAGCAGGGCCGACAGGGTGGGTGGCTATGGCTACACCTTC.

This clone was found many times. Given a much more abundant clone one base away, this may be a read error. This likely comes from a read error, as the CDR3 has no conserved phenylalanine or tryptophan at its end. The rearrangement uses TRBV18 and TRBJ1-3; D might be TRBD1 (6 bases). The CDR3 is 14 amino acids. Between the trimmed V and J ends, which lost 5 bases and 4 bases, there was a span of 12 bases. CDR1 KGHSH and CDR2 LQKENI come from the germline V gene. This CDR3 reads CASSAGTSGNTIYS. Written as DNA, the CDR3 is TGTGCCAGCTCAGCCGGGACAAGCGGAAACACCATATATTCT.

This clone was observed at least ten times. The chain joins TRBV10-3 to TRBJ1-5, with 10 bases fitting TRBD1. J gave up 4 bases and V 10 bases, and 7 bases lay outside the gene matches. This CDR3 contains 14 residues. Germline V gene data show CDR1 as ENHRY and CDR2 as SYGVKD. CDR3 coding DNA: TGTGCCACCAGACAGGGGGCGGATAATCAGCCCCAGCATTTT. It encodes CATRQGADNQPQHF.

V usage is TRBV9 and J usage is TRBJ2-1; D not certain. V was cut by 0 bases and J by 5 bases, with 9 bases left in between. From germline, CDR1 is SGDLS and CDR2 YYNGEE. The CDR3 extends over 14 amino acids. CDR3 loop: CASSVGDLNNEQFF. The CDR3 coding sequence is TGTGCCAGCAGCGTAGGGGATTTAAACAATGAGCAGTTCTTC.

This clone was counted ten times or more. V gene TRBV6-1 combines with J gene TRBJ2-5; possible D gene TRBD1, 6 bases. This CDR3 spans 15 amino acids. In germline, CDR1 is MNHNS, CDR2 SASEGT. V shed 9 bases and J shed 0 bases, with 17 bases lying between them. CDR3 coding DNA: TGTGCCAGTAAGGACAGTCTCGCGTACCAAGAGACCCAGTACTTC. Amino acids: CASKDSLAYQETQYF.

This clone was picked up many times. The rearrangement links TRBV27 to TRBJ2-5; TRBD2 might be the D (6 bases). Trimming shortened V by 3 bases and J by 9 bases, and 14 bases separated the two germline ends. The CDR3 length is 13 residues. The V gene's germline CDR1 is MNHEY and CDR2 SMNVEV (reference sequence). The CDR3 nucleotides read TGTGCCAGCAGTTTGATCCCCGGAGGGGCCCAGTACTTC. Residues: CASSLIPGGAQYF.

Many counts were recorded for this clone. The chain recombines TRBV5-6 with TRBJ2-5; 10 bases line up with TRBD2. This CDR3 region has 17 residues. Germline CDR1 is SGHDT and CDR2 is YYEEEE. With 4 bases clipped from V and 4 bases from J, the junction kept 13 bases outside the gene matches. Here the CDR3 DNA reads TGTGCCAGCAGCGGGGACAGCGGGGGGGCCATAGGAGAGACCCAGTACTTC. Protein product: CASSGDSGGAIGETQYF.

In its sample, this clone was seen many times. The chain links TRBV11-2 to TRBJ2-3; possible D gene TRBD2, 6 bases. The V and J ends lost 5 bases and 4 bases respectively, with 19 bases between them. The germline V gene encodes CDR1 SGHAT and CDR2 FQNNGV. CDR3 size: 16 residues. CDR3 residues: CASSPLPGLQADTQYF. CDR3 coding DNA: TGTGCCAGCAGCCCTCTTCCGGGACTCCAAGCAGATACGCAGTATTTT. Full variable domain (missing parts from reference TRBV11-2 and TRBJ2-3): EAGVAQSPRYKIIEKRQSVAFWCNPISGHATLYWYQQILGQGPKLLIQFQNNGVVDDSQLPKDRFSAERLKGVDSTLKIQPAKLEDSAVYLCASSPLPGLQADTQYFGPGTRLTVL.

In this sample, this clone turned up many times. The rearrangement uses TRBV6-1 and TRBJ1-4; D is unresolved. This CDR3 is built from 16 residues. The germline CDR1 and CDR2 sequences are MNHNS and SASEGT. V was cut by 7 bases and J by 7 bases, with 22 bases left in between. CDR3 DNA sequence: TGTGCCAGCACCGTAACTCCCCGCGGTAACGGTGAAAAACTGTTTTTT. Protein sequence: CASTVTPRGNGEKLFF.